This T cell receptor (beta chain) was captured by sequencing in a study of identical twins. This clonotype was detected only a few times. TCRdb re-analysed the 5' RACE reads in MiXCR, keeping a single row per CDR3 protein. The table includes about 530,000 distinct CDR3 sequences, 20% to 25% detected once. The germline gives CDR1 MGHRA, CDR2 YSYEKL. Trimming stripped 0 bases from V and 0 bases from J, with 18 bases between. The CDR3 consists of 19 residues. The sample also formed part of further work on yellow fever vaccine responses in identical twins.

The V and J genes are TRBV4-1 and TRBJ2-4; D is uncertain. This clonotype was obtained from a woman younger than 30 in good health. Specimen: CD4+ T cells sorted from blood. The CDR3: CASSQDYLDGNLAKNIQYF. CDR3 DNA sequence: TGCGCCAGCAGCCAAGATTACCTAGACGGAAACTTAGCCAAAAACATTCAGTACTTC.